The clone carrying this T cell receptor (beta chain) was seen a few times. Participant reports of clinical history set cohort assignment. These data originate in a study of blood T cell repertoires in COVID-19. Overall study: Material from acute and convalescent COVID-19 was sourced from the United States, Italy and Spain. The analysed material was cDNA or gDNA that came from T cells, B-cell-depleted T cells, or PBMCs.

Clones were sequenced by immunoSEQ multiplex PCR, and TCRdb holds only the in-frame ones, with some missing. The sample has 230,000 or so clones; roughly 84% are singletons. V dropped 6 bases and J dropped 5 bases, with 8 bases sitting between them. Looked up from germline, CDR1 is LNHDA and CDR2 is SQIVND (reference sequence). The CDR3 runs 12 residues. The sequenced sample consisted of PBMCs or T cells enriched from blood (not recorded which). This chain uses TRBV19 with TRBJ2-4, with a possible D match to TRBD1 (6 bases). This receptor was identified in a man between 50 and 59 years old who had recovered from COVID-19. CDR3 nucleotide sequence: TGTGCCAGTAGACAGGGACAAAACATTCAGTACTTC. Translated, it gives CASRQGQNIQYF.